These T cell receptor beta chains were read from a single sample in a study of cytomegalovirus exposure and HLA in healthy donors. This table comes from immunoSEQ multiplex PCR, and its TCRdb copy is limited to in-frame clones, with some not included. The table for this sample gives about 140,000 clones. What was sequenced was PBMCs. The source is a male donor in good health and CMV-seronegative. The CDR3 runs from the conserved cysteine through the conserved F or W. D genes are given only for firm matches.

TRBV7-2	TRBJ1-3	TRBD1	TGTGCCAGCAGCATGGGACAGCCTATCTCTGGAAACACCATATATTTT	CASSMGQPISGNTIYF
TRBV30	TRBJ1-5	NA	TGTGCCTGGAGGGGGGGAGGGAGCAATCAGCCCCAGCATTTT	CAWRGGGSNQPQHF
TRBV5-1	TRBJ2-7	NA	TGCGCCAGCAGCTTGAACTGGCAGGCTAAGGCGCAGTACTTC	CASSLNWQAKAQYF
TRBV9	TRBJ1-2	TRBD1	TGTGCCAGCAGCGTTGGACAGGGGGACTATGGCTACACCTTC	CASSVGQGDYGYTF
TRBV29-1	TRBJ1-1	NA	TGCAGCGTTGGGATGGGGGGGGCTACTGAAGCTTTCTTT	CSVGMGGATEAFF
TRBV10-2	TRBJ2-7	NA	TGCGCCAGCAGGTGGAGTATCGGGTACGAGCAGTACTTC	CASRWSIGYEQYF
TRBV4-2	TRBJ2-7	TRBD1	TGTGCCAGCAGCCAAGGGGGGGGACAGGGGGCTTACGAGCAGTACTTC	CASSQGGGQGAYEQYF
TRBV5-8	TRBJ1-1	NA	TGTGCCAGCAAACTAGGAACTGAAGCTTTCTTT	CASKLGTEAFF
TRBV11-2	TRBJ1-2	NA	TGTGCCAGCAGCTTACCCGGGACACCAGGCTATGGCTACACCTTC	CASSLPGTPGYGYTF
TRBV6-5	TRBJ2-1	NA	TGTGCCAGCAGTTTAGGGGTTGAAGAGCAGTTCTTC	CASSLGVEEQFF
TRBV6-6	TRBJ1-1	TRBD1	TGTGCCAGCAGTTACAGGGACAGAGCCGAAGCTTTCTTT	CASSYRDRAEAFF
TRBV4-2	TRBJ2-7	TRBD2	TGTGCCAGCAGCCAAGAAATGACTAGCGGCGAGCAGTACTTC	CASSQEMTSGEQYF
TRBV11-2	TRBJ1-2	NA	TGTGCCAGCAGCTTATCCCCGACAGTTAACTATGGCTACACCTTC	CASSLSPTVNYGYTF
TRBV27	TRBJ2-3	NA	TGTGCCAGCACCCCCCAGAAGGGGAGGTACACAGATACGCAGTATTTT	CASTPQKGRYTDTQYF
TRBV7-3	TRBJ2-1	NA	TGTGCCAGCAGCATCGTGGGCAGCTCCTACAATGAGCAGTTCTTC	CASSIVGSSYNEQFF
TRBV10-3	TRBJ2-4	TRBD1	TGTATTCGGCAGGGGGCTGCCAAAAACATTCAGTACTTC	CIRQGAAKNIQYF
TRBV30	TRBJ1-4	NA	TGTGCCTGGAGGGACAGTTCTAATGAAAAACTGTTTTTT	CAWRDSSNEKLFF
TRBV6-6	TRBJ1-1	TRBD1	TGTGCCAGCAGGCGGGGACAGGGGCTAGCTGAAGCTTTCTTT	CASRRGQGLAEAFF
TRBV7-9	TRBJ1-5	NA	TGTGCCAGCAGCTTCCTACTCCGGGAACAGCATTTT	CASSFLLREQHF
TRBV5-5	TRBJ1-1	NA	TGTGCCAGCAGCTTGGTTCAGGCCGGAACTGAAGCTTTCTTT	CASSLVQAGTEAFF
TRBV5-1	TRBJ2-3	NA	TGCGCCAGCAGCTTGGCCCCGGGCTCTCCTGGGAGTAGCACAGATACGCAGTATTTT	CASSLAPGSPGSSTDTQYF
TRBV15	TRBJ1-2	NA	TGTGCCACCAGCAGAGGGAACAGGCCTCATGGCTACACCTTC	CATSRGNRPHGYTF
TRBV18	TRBJ1-4	NA	TGTGCCAGCTCACCACTCCGTATTAGTGATGAAAAACTGTTTTTT	CASSPLRISDEKLFF